The rows below give T cell receptor beta chains drawn from one sample of a study of OX40 agonist ivuxolimab in advanced cancers. Method: immunoSEQ multiplex PCR; TCRdb's copy keeps in-frame clones and lacks some. The sample includes about 61,000 clones, about 90% of them seen just once. The material was CD4+ or CD8+ T cells sorted from blood, obtained in a trial of the OX40 agonist ivuxolimab. The receptors here all came from an adult with an advanced solid tumor such as melanoma, head and neck, liver or kidney cancer. Each CDR3 is given with its conserved first and last residue. Fields, in order: clone size, V gene, J gene, CDR3 protein. The size entry is marked missing in some rows and otherwise reads once, few, many or a size class.

size: NA; V: TRBV28; J: TRBJ1-5; CDR3: CASSLLGVSNQPQHF
size: NA; V: TRBV28; J: TRBJ2-1; CDR3: CASSLFNEQFF
size: few; V: TRBV29-1; J: TRBJ1-1; CDR3: CSVKNTEAFF
size: NA; V: TRBV28; J: TRBJ2-1; CDR3: CASSWDRGSGNEQFF
size: NA; V: TRBV4-1; J: TRBJ2-1; CDR3: CASSQRASGLWNEQFF
size: NA; V: TRBV6-1; J: TRBJ2-2; CDR3: CASSEFSGDNANTGELFF
size: NA; V: TRBV4-2; J: TRBJ1-5; CDR3: CASSQDRGLGQPQHF
size: NA; V: TRBV6-1; J: TRBJ1-1; CDR3: CASSDIDTEAFF
size: NA; V: TRBV6-6; J: TRBJ1-1; CDR3: CASKLRTGGDTEAFF
size: NA; V: TRBV28; J: TRBJ1-5; CDR3: CASSPYGDYNQPQHF
size: NA; V: TRBV28; J: TRBJ1-2; CDR3: CASSFGQGPGYTF
size: NA; V: TRBV28; J: TRBJ1-5; CDR3: CASSLGGSGNQPQHF
size: NA; V: TRBV9; J: TRBJ1-2; CDR3: CASSVGGTGLNGYTF
size: NA; V: TRBV6-1; J: TRBJ1-2; CDR3: CASSVILGQNSTF
size: once; V: TRBV6-5; J: TRBJ1-5; CDR3: CASSTDRGYQPQHF
size: NA; V: TRBV28; J: TRBJ1-2; CDR3: CASSFTPHGNYGYTF
size: NA; V: TRBV10-3; J: TRBJ2-2; CDR3: CAISPENTGELFF
size: NA; V: TRBV29-1; J: TRBJ2-1; CDR3: CSGRRSWGSGNEQFF
size: once; V: TRBV4-2; J: TRBJ1-5; CDR3: CASSRTGAGNQPQHF
size: NA; V: TRBV30; J: TRBJ2-1; CDR3: CALLSGYNEQFF
size: NA; V: TRBV6-1; J: TRBJ1-5; CDR3: CASSEAGGSGMINQPQHF
size: NA; V: TRBV7-9; J: TRBJ2-3; CDR3: CASSLVSTDTQYF
size: NA; V: TRBV6-5; J: TRBJ1-1; CDR3: CASSTSPEGVGEAFF
size: NA; V: TRBV4-1; J: TRBJ1-1; CDR3: CASSQGQNSNTEAFF
size: NA; V: TRBV5-5; J: TRBJ1-1; CDR3: CASKRVTNTEAFF
size: NA; V: TRBV7-8; J: TRBJ2-5; CDR3: CASSRSGRRQETQYF
size: once; V: TRBV6-5; J: TRBJ2-7; CDR3: CASSTGSYEQYF
size: NA; V: TRBV28; J: TRBJ2-7; CDR3: CASRRRLRGQGSYEQYF
size: NA; V: TRBV9; J: TRBJ2-1; CDR3: CASSVGFVGDNEQFF
size: NA; V: TRBV27; J: TRBJ1-5; CDR3: CASSLSGRQPQHF
size: NA; V: TRBV5-1; J: TRBJ2-3; CDR3: CASSLELPTDTQYF
size: NA; V: TRBV4-1; J: TRBJ1-2; CDR3: CASSQATGEYGYTF
size: NA; V: TRBV10-3; J: TRBJ1-5; CDR3: CAIREGGGNQPQHF
size: NA; V: TRBV6-5; J: TRBJ1-2; CDR3: CASLSTVKGGYTF
size: NA; V: TRBV13; J: TRBJ1-3; CDR3: CASSDEQGGNTIYF
size: NA; V: TRBV2; J: TRBJ2-2; CDR3: CASAYYTGELFF
size: NA; V: TRBV6-6; J: TRBJ1-5; CDR3: CASSGTVNQPQHF
size: NA; V: TRBV5-4; J: TRBJ2-2; CDR3: CASSLVNGELFF
size: NA; V: TRBV4-3; J: TRBJ1-1; CDR3: CASSQEENTEAFF
size: once; V: TRBV5-6; J: TRBJ1-6; CDR3: CASSLRGGSSPLHF
size: few; V: TRBV7-2; J: TRBJ1-1; CDR3: CASSFTGSYTEAFF
size: NA; V: TRBV19; J: TRBJ2-3; CDR3: CASSIDPWEGTDTQYF
size: NA; V: TRBV6-5; J: TRBJ2-1; CDR3: CASSLLSSYNEQFF
size: NA; V: TRBV30; J: TRBJ2-3; CDR3: CAWTGTNTDTQYF
size: once; V: TRBV7-8; J: TRBJ2-1; CDR3: CASSLRRTAYNEQFF
size: NA; V: TRBV28; J: TRBJ2-3; CDR3: CASSLVGGPSTGTDTQYF
size: NA; V: TRBV6-6; J: TRBJ1-1; CDR3: CASIDLEDGGTEAFF
size: NA; V: TRBV5-4; J: TRBJ1-3; CDR3: CASSDLVGNTIYF
size: once; V: TRBV15; J: TRBJ1-1; CDR3: CATKIRSENTEAFF
size: NA; V: TRBV6-5; J: TRBJ1-3; CDR3: CASSYHRGSGNTIYF
size: NA; V: TRBV7-2; J: TRBJ1-1; CDR3: CASSSNRQGGAEAFF
size: once; V: TRBV28; J: TRBJ1-6; CDR3: CASSFRLTTGNSPLHF
size: once; V: TRBV30; J: TRBJ2-3; CDR3: CGLEWQGTDTQYF
size: NA; V: TRBV4-3; J: TRBJ1-3; CDR3: CASSQDGTQIISGNTIYF
size: NA; V: TRBV6-5; J: TRBJ2-1; CDR3: CASSYGGLANEQFF